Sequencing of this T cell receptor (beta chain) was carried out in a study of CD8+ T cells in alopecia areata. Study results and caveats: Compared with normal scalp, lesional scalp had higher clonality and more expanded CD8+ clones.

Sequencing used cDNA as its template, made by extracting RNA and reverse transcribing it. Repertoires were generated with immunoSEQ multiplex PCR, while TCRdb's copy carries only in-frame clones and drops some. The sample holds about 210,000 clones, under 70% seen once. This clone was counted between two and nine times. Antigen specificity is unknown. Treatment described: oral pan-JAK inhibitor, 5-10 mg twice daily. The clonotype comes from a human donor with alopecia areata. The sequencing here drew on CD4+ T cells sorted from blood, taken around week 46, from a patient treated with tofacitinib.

CDR3 sequence: CASSLMAGELFF. CDR3 DNA sequence: TGTGCCAGCAGCTTAATGGCCGGGGAGCTGTTTTTT. The chain carries TRBV7-9 and TRBJ2-2; no reliable D call. CDR3 size: 12 residues. Germline values: CDR1 SEHNR, CDR2 FQNEAQ (reference sequence). Trimming cost V 2 bases and J 6 bases, with 4 bases left between them.